Presented here are 29 T cell receptor beta chains from one specimen sequenced in a study of blood T cell repertoires in COVID-19. This table comes from immunoSEQ multiplex PCR, and its TCRdb copy is limited to in-frame clones, with some not included. The repertoire includes under 5,000 clones, around four fifths of them detected once, and around two fifths sits in the top ten. Sequenced: peripheral blood. The receptor source for this set is a human donor with active or convalescent COVID-19. The donor label of this sample is uncertain.

The chain couples TRBV5-6 to TRBJ2-1; 7 nucleotides align to TRBD1. From germline, CDR1 is SGHDT and CDR2 YYEEEE. The CDR3 sequence is 11 residues long. The J segment lost 5 bases and the V segment lost 10 bases, leaving 3 bases of the junction unmatched. CDR3 amino acids: CAVTGDNEQFF. DNA for the CDR3: TGTGCCGTCACAGGGGACAATGAGCAGTTCTTC.

The CDR3 sequence is CASSQDTGGSNEKLFF. As DNA, the CDR3 is TGCGCCAGCAGCCAAGATACAGGGGGTTCTAATGAAAAACTGTTTTTT. The chain uses TRBV4-3 and TRBJ1-4; 8 nucleotides match TRBD1. Germline V CDR1 and CDR2: LGHNA, YSLEER. The CDR3 spans 16 residues. J gave up 3 bases and V 0 bases, and 3 bases lay outside the gene matches.

This clone was found once. The chain employs TRBV29-1 and TRBJ1-1; 9 nucleotides align to TRBD1. This CDR3 is built from 12 residues. Germline V gives CDR1 SQVTM, CDR2 ANQGSEA. V shed 7 bases, J shed 8 bases, and the junction held 8 bases outside the gene matches. The CDR3 coding sequence is TGCAGCGCCCCCCGGGACAGGGAGGAAGCTTTCTTT. Translated: CSAPRDREEAFF.

The chain combines TRBV7-8 with TRBJ2-3; 12 bases align to TRBD2. Germline V gene sequence: CDR1 SGHVS, CDR2 FQNEAQ. V shed 1 base and J 4 bases; nucleotides not matched to a gene: 3. This CDR3 region has 16 residues. The CDR3 spells CASSLVTSGSADTQYF. In DNA, the CDR3 is TGTGCCAGCAGCTTAGTGACTAGCGGGAGTGCAGATACGCAGTATTTT.

By share, this clone ranks as medium-sized. J is TRBJ2-2 and V is TRBV24-1; TRBD2 matches at 12 bases. After removal of 3 bases from V and 0 bases from J, the junction contained 7 bases not matched to a gene. Germline V gene lookup returns CDR1 KGHDR and CDR2 SFDVKD. The CDR3 is made up of 19 amino acids. The CDR3 sequence: CATSDPGTSGLANTGELFF. CDR3 coding DNA: TGTGCCACCAGTGATCCCGGGACTAGCGGGCTCGCGAACACCGGGGAGCTGTTTTTT.

This chain uses TRBV6-5 with TRBJ1-2; 8 nucleotides align to TRBD1. The CDR3 extends over 13 amino acids. Unmatched junction bases numbered 3, after V lost 7 bases and J lost 2 bases. Per germline, CDR1 MNHEY and CDR2 SVGAGI. The CDR3 loop is CASKRQGNYGYTF. In DNA form, the CDR3 reads TGTGCCAGCAAACGACAGGGGAACTATGGCTACACCTTC.

The rearrangement joins TRBV23-1 to TRBJ1-1, with D unresolved. TRBV23-1 counts as an open reading frame of uncertain function. There are 18 residues in the CDR3. The ends were cut back, 0 bases at V and 1 base at J, with 18 bases in the middle. The CDR3 loop reads CASSQSPEDPSWNTEAFF. The CDR3 DNA reads TGCGCCAGCAGTCAATCGCCGGAGGACCCCTCTTGGAACACTGAAGCTTTCTTT.

The chain links TRBV5-6 to TRBJ2-7, with 9 nucleotides matching TRBD1. CDR1 and CDR2 from the germline V gene are SGHDT and YYEEEE. The CDR3 length is 17 residues. Trimming at V came to 3 bases and at J to 5 bases, leaving 15 bases not matched to a gene. CDR3 protein: CASSSPTIGQGSDEQYF. In nucleotides, the CDR3 is TGTGCCAGCAGCTCACCTACCATCGGACAGGGGAGTGACGAGCAGTACTTC.

The chain employs TRBV7-9 and TRBJ2-3, with TRBD2 matching 7 bases. Trimming at V came to 0 bases and at J to 2 bases, leaving 8 bases not matched to a gene. CDR1 SEHNR and CDR2 FQNEAQ come from the germline V gene (reference sequence). The CDR3 is 17 residues long. The CDR3, as DNA: TGTGCCAGCAGCTTAGCGGGGGGAGCGGGGCTCACAGATACGCAGTATTTT. It translates to CASSLAGGAGLTDTQYF.

CDR3 region: CASSPTRLAYEQYF. Written as DNA, the CDR3 is TGTGCCAGCAGTCCCACCAGACTAGCCTACGAGCAGTACTTC. The chain carries TRBV27 and TRBJ2-7, with D perhaps TRBD2 (6 bases). Looked up from germline, CDR1 is MNHEY and CDR2 is SMNVEV (reference sequence). V lost 5 bases and J 2 bases, leaving 13 bases between the germline ends. The CDR3 runs to 14 residues.

The chain employs TRBV3-1 (or the pseudogene TRBV3-2) and TRBJ2-7; tentative D call: TRBD1 (6 bases). The CDR3 runs 11 residues. V was shortened by 4 bases and J by 6 bases, with 7 bases between the two germline ends. In germline, CDR1 is LGHDT, CDR2 YNNKEL (reference sequence). The CDR3 DNA follows: TGTGCCAGCAGCCGGGGGCGCGAGCAGTACTTC. Its translation: CASSRGREQYF.

The chain recombines TRBV3-1 (or the pseudogene TRBV3-2) with TRBJ1-2; D gene unclear. Trimming cost V 4 bases and J 4 bases, with 16 bases left between them. Germline assignment: CDR1 LGHDT and CDR2 YNNKEL (reference sequence). The length of the CDR3 is 15 residues. The CDR3 nucleotides are TGTGCCAGCAGCCTTCGAGCAGGCTTACTCTATGGCTACACCTTC. Its translation is CASSLRAGLLYGYTF.

The chain joins TRBV19 to TRBJ1-3; D unresolved. CDR1 and CDR2 from the germline V gene are LNHDA and SQIVND (reference sequence). The CDR3 covers 14 residues. The germline V and J ends were trimmed by 3 bases and 2 bases, with 8 bases remaining between them. DNA for the CDR3: TGTGCCAGTAGTATGTCGGGGACTGGAAACACCATATATTTT. Protein: CASSMSGTGNTIYF. Variable domain in full (rest from reference TRBV19 and TRBJ1-3): DGGITQSPKYLFRKEGQNVTLSCEQNLNHDAMYWYRQDPGQGLRLIYYSQIVNDFQKGDIAEGYSVSREKKESFPLTVTSAQKNPTAFYLCASSMSGTGNTIYFGEGSWLTVV.

The sample holds a few counts of this clone. The sample contains more than one DNA sequence encoding this CDR3. The CDR3 bases are TGTGCCACCAGTGACCCGAGGGGGAGAGAGACCCAGTACTTC. It yields the protein CATSDPRGRETQYF. The chain is built from TRBV24-1 and TRBJ2-5; TRBD1 might be the D (6 bases). Trimming removed 4 bases from V and 4 bases from J, with 12 bases in between. This CDR3 is 14 amino acids long. Per the germline V gene, CDR1 is KGHDR and CDR2 is SFDVKD.

The J gene is TRBJ2-5, the V gene TRBV18; weak D call: TRBD1 (5 bases). The CDR3 has 13 residues. V gave up 3 bases and J gave up 5 bases, with 10 bases separating them. Germline CDR1 is KGHSH and CDR2 is LQKENI. The CDR3 region has the DNA TGTGCCAGCTCACCCCGCAGGGATGAGACCCAGTACTTC. This translates into CASSPRRDETQYF.

This chain connects TRBV28 to TRBJ2-2, with 8 bases identical to TRBD1. CDR3 size: 15 residues. V gave up 6 bases and J gave up 7 bases; unmatched junction bases: 10. Germline V CDR1 and CDR2: MDHEN, SYDVKM. In DNA, the CDR3 is TGTGCCAGCAGCCATAGACTCACAGGGGGCGGGGAGCTGTTTTTT. Translating gives CASSHRLTGGGELFF.

V usage is TRBV14 and J usage is TRBJ2-1, with D maybe TRBD1 (6 bases). Between the trimmed V and J ends, which lost 1 base and 10 bases, there was a span of 14 bases. The CDR3 has 14 amino acids. Germline V gives CDR1 SGHDN, CDR2 FVKESK. CDR3 coding DNA: TGTGCCAGCAGCCAAGTGAGGGGGAAGGGGGAGCAGTTCTTC. This codes for CASSQVRGKGEQFF.

This clone appeared once. J is TRBJ2-1 and V is TRBV6-5; 12 positions match TRBD2. The V gene's germline CDR1 is MNHEY and CDR2 SVGAGI. The CDR3 length is 15 residues. V trimming: 0 bases; J trimming: 9 bases; junction bases outside the gene matches: 3. CDR3 nucleotides: TGTGCCAGCAGTTACTCACTAGCGGGAGGAGGTGAGCAGTTCTTC. Translated: CASSYSLAGGGEQFF.

Note on this clone: The sample has other DNA sequences that encode this CDR3 too. The chain recombines TRBV5-6 with TRBJ2-5, with 7 positions matching TRBD2. J was trimmed by 2 bases and V by 3 bases; bases with no gene match: 4. The germline V gene has CDR1 SGHDT and CDR2 YYEEEE. The CDR3 totals 14 residues. The CDR3 DNA is TGTGCCAGCAGCTCTACTAGCGCGCAAGAGACCCAGTACTTC. This translates into CASSSTSAQETQYF.

The rearrangement uses TRBV30 and TRBJ2-1; 8 nucleotides agree with TRBD2. Losses at the gene ends were 2 bases for V and 8 bases for J; bases not matched to a gene: 14. This CDR3 is 16 amino acids long. Germline V gene sequence: CDR1 GTSNPN, CDR2 SVGIG (reference sequence). The CDR3 sequence is CAWSTGTRVHRDEQFF. In DNA form, the CDR3 reads TGTGCCTGGAGTACCGGGACTAGAGTACATCGCGATGAGCAGTTCTTC.

V usage is TRBV9 and J usage is TRBJ2-7; the D gene is possibly TRBD2 (5 bases). Germline V gives CDR1 SGDLS, CDR2 YYNGEE. This CDR3 spans 13 amino acids. V gave up 0 bases and J gave up 3 bases, with 7 bases separating them. CDR3 protein: CASSVGEGYEQYF. As DNA, the CDR3 is TGTGCCAGCAGCGTAGGAGAGGGCTACGAGCAGTACTTC.

This chain joins TRBV5-1 and TRBJ2-7, with D perhaps matching TRBD2 (6 bases). This CDR3 spans 13 amino acids. Germline V gene data show CDR1 as SGHRS and CDR2 as YFSETQ. V was shortened by 4 bases and J by 3 bases, with 11 bases between the two germline ends. The CDR3 nucleotides are TGCGCCAGCAGCGCGGGACGGGACTACGAGCAGTACTTC. This gives the protein CASSAGRDYEQYF.

V and J are TRBV19 and TRBJ2-5, with TRBD2 matching 7 bases. This CDR3 comprises 14 residues. Trimming removed 6 bases from V and 1 base from J; junction bases left unmatched: 5. Germline V gene data show CDR1 as LNHDA and CDR2 as SQIVND (reference sequence). The CDR3 nucleotides read TGTGCCAGTAGCCCCGGGACTATCCAAGAGACCCAGTACTTC. It translates to CASSPGTIQETQYF.

The V call is TRBV7-3, the J call TRBJ1-1, with a tentative D call TRBD1 (6 bases). CDR1 is SGHTA, CDR2 FQGTGA, per germline. The length of the CDR3 is 14 residues. Trimming pared 3 bases from V and 7 bases from J, leaving 15 bases between. CDR3: CASSFQGGVGEAFF. The CDR3 bases are TGTGCCAGCAGCTTTCAAGGGGGAGTGGGTGAAGCTTTCTTT. Supplemented by reference TRBV7-3 and TRBJ1-1, the full variable domain reads GAGVSQTPSNKVTEKGKYVELRCDPISGHTALYWYRQSLGQGPEFLIYFQGTGAADDSGLPNDRFFAVRPEGSVSTLKIQRTERGDSAVYLCASSFQGGVGEAFFGQGTRLTVV.

V gene TRBV4-2 combines with J gene TRBJ2-7, with 8 bases that match TRBD2. The CDR3 is 16 amino acids. Germline values: CDR1 LGHNA, CDR2 YNFKEQ. Unmatched junction bases numbered 6, after V lost 0 bases and J lost 2 bases. The CDR3 DNA follows: TGTGCCAGCAGCCAAGATTCGGCGGGAGGTGCCTACGAGCAGTACTTC. It is translated as CASSQDSAGGAYEQYF.

V usage is TRBV5-1 and J usage is TRBJ2-7, with D unresolved. The CDR3 has 14 amino acids. V was pared by 3 bases and J by 2 bases, with 12 bases between. CDR1 SGHRS and CDR2 YFSETQ come from the germline V gene. The CDR3 DNA sequence: TGCGCCAGCAGCTCGGGTGTCCGGACCTACGAGCAGTACTTC. Translating it yields CASSSGVRTYEQYF.

The chain has TRBV30 and TRBJ2-7; 8 bases are shared with TRBD2. From germline, CDR1 is GTSNPN and CDR2 SVGIG (reference sequence). The CDR3 sequence is 15 residues long. V was clipped by 3 bases and J by 4 bases; unmatched bases: 11. The CDR3 DNA reads as TGTGCCTGGAGGGCCCCCGGCGGGAGGAAATACGAGCAGTACTTC. This translates into CAWRAPGGRKYEQYF. Supplemented by reference TRBV30 and TRBJ2-7, the full variable domain reads SQTIHQWPATLVQPVGSPLSLECTVEGTSNPNLYWYRQAAGRGLQLLFYSVGIGQISSEVPQNLSASRPQDRQFILSSKKLLLSDSGFYLCAWRAPGGRKYEQYFGPGTRLTVT.

The chain links TRBV9 to TRBJ2-7; 16 nucleotides agree with TRBD2. The length of the CDR3 is 16 residues. The germline V gene has CDR1 SGDLS and CDR2 YYNGEE. With 0 bases clipped from V and 6 bases from J, the junction kept 3 bases outside the gene matches. For the CDR3, the DNA is TGTGCCAGCAGCGTAGGGGGACTAGCGGGAGGGTCCGAGCAGTACTTC. It encodes CASSVGGLAGGSEQYF.

The chain combines TRBV3-1 (or the pseudogene TRBV3-2) with TRBJ2-5, with a weak D call TRBD1 (6 bases). The CDR3 runs 13 residues. The V gene's germline CDR1 is LGHDT and CDR2 YNNKEL (reference sequence). Deletions cut 8 bases from V and 4 bases from J, with 14 bases between. The CDR3 region has the DNA TGTGCCAGCGGTGGCAGGGGAAGAGAGACCCAGTACTTC. Protein: CASGGRGRETQYF.